This TCR beta chain originates from a study of human T cells and chemical hapten exposure. Study context: On the upper back, patch tests were applied with 0.01% DPC and read at 6 days.

Regarding time point: patch test 3, about 24 weeks after DPC sensitization. Treatment in this sample: therapeutic diphenylcyclopropenone sensitization with weekly scalp DPC. MiXCR, applied by TCRdb to the RACE reads, yields one record per CDR3 protein. The data show some 180,000 distinct CDR3 sequences, under 25% seen once. This sequence originates from a woman aged 40 to 55 with alopecia areata. Some clones in this sample may be carry-over from other donors' samples. Source: whole blood, taken in connection with sensitization to the hapten diphenylcyclopropenone (DPC).

CDR3: CASSQIAGGRNTGELFF. The CDR3, as DNA: TGCGCCAGCAGCCAGATAGCGGGAGGCCGGAACACCGGGGAGCTGTTTTTT. The J gene is TRBJ2-2, the V gene TRBV4-1; the match to TRBD2 covers 10 bases. The CDR3 covers 17 residues. Germline CDR1 is MGHRA and CDR2 is YSYEKL. The ends lost 3 bases at V and 1 base at J; junction bases unmatched: 5.